The 23 T cell receptor beta chains below come from one sample, sequenced in a study of T cell clonality in common variable immunodeficiency. TCRdb's table, derived via immunoSEQ multiplex PCR, lists solely in-frame clones and lacks some. The table lists 35,000 to 55,000 clones, no singletons, with less than 11% in the top ten. Sequencing was performed on peripheral blood mononuclear cells. The receptors come from a person aged 18-70 years in good health.

This clone showed up many times. Read sequence stops 3 residues before the CDR3 end, and the germline J gene provides the missing end. V is TRBV14 and J is TRBJ1-1; D is ambiguous. The germline V and J ends were trimmed by 5 bases and 1 base, with 17 bases remaining between them. This CDR3 has 16 residues. CDR1 and CDR2 (germline): SGHDN, FVKESK. Partial CDR3 DNA: TGTGCCAGCAGCGAAGCTCTATTTCAACCGAACACTGAA. This sequence encodes CASSEALFQPNTE. The whole CDR3 is CASSEALFQPNTEAFF.

This clone was found many times. Coverage ceases 3 residues before the CDR3 finishes, and the germline J gene fills in the end. This chain uses TRBV20-1 with TRBJ2-7, with 8 positions matching TRBD2. Germline V gene data show CDR1 as DFQATT and CDR2 as SNEGSKA (reference sequence). The CDR3 loop spans 15 amino acids. The ends lost 4 bases at V and 6 bases at J; junction bases unmatched: 14. The CDR3 here is CSAIRPSGTSSEQYF. Incomplete CDR3 DNA: TGCAGTGCTATTAGACCCTCGGGGACTAGTTCCGAG.

This clone was seen many times. The DNA ends 3 residues before the CDR3 does, and the rest of the CDR3 is filled in from the germline J gene. The J gene is TRBJ2-1, the V gene TRBV7-9; tentatively, D is TRBD2 (7 bases). V was trimmed by 2 bases and J by 9 bases, leaving 17 bases between them. CDR3 size: 15 residues. CDR1 and CDR2 (germline): SEHNR, FQNEAQ (reference sequence). CDR3 DNA (partial): TGTGCCAGCAGCTTACAGTTTGGGGGGGGCTCTGAG. As protein: CASSLQFGGGSE. The CDR3 in its entirety is CASSLQFGGGSEQFF.

This clone was counted at least ten times. The sequenced fragment ends 3 residues before the CDR3 boundary, so the rest is inferred from the germline J gene. This sequence joins TRBV19 and TRBJ1-5, with TRBD1 as a possible D gene (6 bases). Germline values: CDR1 LNHDA, CDR2 SQIVND (reference sequence). V lost 8 bases and J lost 3, with 17 bases in between. CDR3 length equals 15 residues. The DNA read from the CDR3 is TGTGCCAGTTCCCTCTGGACAGCAAACAATCAGCCC. This translates into CASSLWTANNQP. The complete CDR3 protein is CASSLWTANNQPQHF.

This clone was recorded many times. The missing CDR3 end, 3 residues past where the read stops, is filled in from the germline J gene. The chain recombines TRBV20-1 with TRBJ1-1; D is ambiguous. This CDR3 is 10 amino acids long. Trimming left V 6 bases short and J 7 bases short, with 9 bases between. The V gene's germline CDR1 is DFQATT and CDR2 SNEGSKA (reference sequence). Incomplete CDR3 DNA: TGCAGTGCCTTTAGCGTTGAA. It translates to CSAFSVE. The whole CDR3 reads CSAFSVEAFF.

This clone was seen repeatedly, ten times or more. Read coverage stops 3 residues before the CDR3 terminus; the germline J gene supplies the remainder. This chain joins TRBV19 and TRBJ1-2; D not resolved. V dropped 0 bases and J dropped 4 bases, with 9 bases sitting between them. The germline V gene has CDR1 LNHDA and CDR2 SQIVND (reference sequence). This CDR3 has 14 amino acids. CDR3 sequence reads: CASSIDGRLYGYTF. CDR3 bases read: TGTGCCAGTAGTATAGATGGCAGGCTCTATGGC.

This clone was counted at least ten times. The missing CDR3 end, 3 residues past where the read stops, is filled in from the germline J gene. The chain carries TRBV5-1 and TRBJ1-2; no definite D call. The CDR3 length is 14 residues. Germline V gene data show CDR1 as SGHRS and CDR2 as YFSETQ. CDR3 sequence reads: CASSLGGLVGGYTF. The covered CDR3 bases are TGCGCCAGCAGCTTGGGAGGGCTTGTAGGCGGC.

This clone has ten or more counts. Read data end 3 residues before the CDR3 end; the end is taken from the germline J gene. The V call is TRBV6-1, the J call TRBJ2-1; a weak D match, TRBD1 (5 bases). V was cut by 0 bases and J by 4 bases, with 13 bases left in between. Germline V gives CDR1 MNHNS, CDR2 SASEGT. The CDR3 spans 16 residues. CDR3 DNA, as far as it was read: TGTGCCAGCAGTGAAGCGAGCAGGGTCCCTTACAATGAG. Protein sequence: CASSEASRVPYNE. The CDR3 as a whole reads CASSEASRVPYNEQFF.

This clone showed up many times. Sequencing ends 3 residues short of the CDR3 end; the germline J gene provides the rest. The rearrangement joins TRBV20-1 to TRBJ2-5, with 10 bases matching TRBD2. In germline, CDR1 is DFQATT, CDR2 SNEGSKA (reference sequence). With V trimmed by 8 bases and J by 5 bases, 8 bases remained unmatched. The CDR3 runs 13 residues. The DNA read from the CDR3 is TGCAGTACAGCGGGGGGGCCGGTTGAGACC. Its translation is CSTAGGPVET. The whole CDR3 is CSTAGGPVETQYF.

This clone was seen at least ten times. From the germline J gene comes the end of the CDR3, since the read stops 3 residues before it. This chain links TRBV5-1 with TRBJ1-2, with 10 bases fitting TRBD1. Germline V gene lookup returns CDR1 SGHRS and CDR2 YFSETQ. V was clipped by 3 bases and J by 6 bases; unmatched bases: 2. This CDR3 has 13 amino acids. This CDR3 reads CASSWGTGDGYTF. The DNA read from the CDR3 is TGCGCCAGCAGCTGGGGGACAGGGGATGGC.

This clone was recorded many times. The CDR3 end lies 3 residues beyond the end of the read and is filled in from the germline J gene. The genes are TRBV18 and TRBJ1-5; TRBD1 aligns across 8 bases. The CDR3 is 15 amino acids. Germline loops: CDR1 KGHSH, CDR2 LQKENI. V dropped 5 bases and J dropped 6; count of bases not matched to a gene: 9. CDR3 bases read: TGTGCCAGCTCAGTTCAGGGGGCGTTGAGTCAGCCC. The encoded protein is CASSVQGALSQP. The CDR3 in its entirety is CASSVQGALSQPQHF. Together with reference TRBV18 and TRBJ1-5, the CDR3 gives the full variable domain: NAGVMQNPRHLVRRRGQEARLRCSPMKGHSHVYWYRQLPEEGLKFMVYLQKENIIDESGMPKERFSAEFPKEGPSILRIQQVVRGDSAAYFCASSVQGALSQPQHFGDGTRLSIL.

Comments on this clone: The sequence runs out 3 residues before the end of the CDR3; the remainder is reconstructed from the germline J gene. The rearrangement uses TRBV7-7 and TRBJ2-7; TRBD2 agrees at 12 bases. The length of the CDR3 is 15 residues. The germline V gene has CDR1 SSHAT and CDR2 FNYEAQ (reference sequence). The CDR3 loop reads CASGPGLAGLYEQYF. The sequenced part of the CDR3 DNA is TGTGCTAGCGGCCCGGGACTAGCGGGCCTATACGAG.

This clone was recorded many times. The germline gene is not matched at one end of the junction; a read error may be the cause. The read terminates 3 residues before the CDR3 end, so the remaining end is supplied by the germline J gene. V and J are TRBV4-2 and TRBJ2-5, with D perhaps TRBD1 (6 bases). This CDR3 is 13 amino acids long. The V gene's germline CDR1 is LGHNA and CDR2 YNFKEQ. The sequenced CDR3 bases are TGCGCCAGCAGCCAAGAAGGGGGAGAGACC. Translation: CASSQEGGET. The entire CDR3 protein reads CASSQEGGETQYF.

This clone was seen ten or more times. CDR3 bases read: TGTGCCAGTAGTATCAGCAGGGCCCAGGCA. Protein product: CASSISRAQA. In full, the CDR3 reads CASSISRAQAAFF. The V and J genes are TRBV19 and TRBJ1-1, with D perhaps matching TRBD1 (5 bases). The CDR3 end falls 3 residues outside the read, so it is completed with the germline J gene. CDR1 LNHDA and CDR2 SQIVND come from the germline V gene (reference sequence). CDR3 size: 13 residues. The whole variable domain, remainder taken from reference TRBV19 and TRBJ1-1, is DGGITQSPKYLFRKEGQNVTLSCEQNLNHDAMYWYRQDPGQGLRLIYYSQIVNDFQKGDIAEGYSVSREKKESFPLTVTSAQKNPTAFYLCASSISRAQAAFFGQGTRLTVV.

This clone came up many times. The read terminates 3 residues before the CDR3 end, so the remaining end is supplied by the germline J gene. The chain combines TRBV18 with TRBJ1-2; D is ambiguous. Trimming stripped 2 bases from V and 7 bases from J, with 11 bases between. The CDR3 contains 13 residues. Germline V gene lookup returns CDR1 KGHSH and CDR2 LQKENI. Here the CDR3 reads CASSPGQESGYTF. The CDR3 bases that were read are TGTGCCAGCTCACCAGGGCAGGAGAGTGGC.

The sample holds many counts of this clone. Coverage ceases 3 residues before the CDR3 finishes, and the germline J gene fills in the end. The rearrangement links TRBV5-1 to TRBJ1-3, with TRBD1 matching over 10 bases. Germline trimming cut 1 base from V and 0 bases from J; bases unmatched to any gene: 7. The CDR3 sequence is 18 residues long. Germline CDR1 SGHRS, CDR2 YFSETQ. Partial CDR3 DNA: TGCGCCAGCAGCTTGCTCGGACAGGGGGTGAGCTCTGGAAACACC. Residues: CASSLLGQGVSSGNT. The whole CDR3 sequence reads CASSLLGQGVSSGNTIYF.

This clone has a count of ten or more. The read ends 3 residues early relative to the CDR3; the germline J gene fills the gap. The chain uses TRBV2 and TRBJ2-7, with D possibly being TRBD1 or TRBD2 (5 bases each). Deletions cut 8 bases from V and 0 bases from J, with 17 bases between. The CDR3 is 15 amino acids. In germline, CDR1 is SNHLY, CDR2 FYNNEI. The DNA read from the CDR3 is TGTGCCAGCGGAGAATCGAGGGGTGTCTCCTACGAG. As protein: CASGESRGVSYE. In full, the CDR3 reads CASGESRGVSYEQYF.

This clone was counted at least ten times. The CDR3 end lies 3 residues beyond the end of the read and is filled in from the germline J gene. The chain links TRBV7-2 to TRBJ1-2; possibly TRBD1 for D (5 bases). The CDR3 consists of 14 residues. Trimming left V 5 bases short and J 2 bases short, with 12 bases between. Germline V gives CDR1 SGHTA, CDR2 FQGNSA. The CDR3 spells CASSVGGGNYGYTF. CDR3 bases read: TGTGCCAGCAGCGTGGGGGGAGGGAACTATGGC. The full variable domain, in which reference TRBV7-2 and TRBJ1-2 provide the parts outside the CDR3, is GAGVSQSPSNKVTEKGKDVELRCDPISGHTALYWYRQSLGQGLEFLIYFQGNSAPDKSGLPSDRFSAERTGGSVSTLTIQRTQQEDSAVYLCASSVGGGNYGYTFGSGTRLTVV.

There are many counts of this clone. The missing CDR3 end, 3 residues past where the read stops, is filled in from the germline J gene. The chain couples TRBV18 to TRBJ2-5, with 12 bases identical to TRBD2. J was trimmed by 5 bases and V by 0 bases; bases with no gene match: 7. There are 17 residues in the CDR3. Germline CDR1 KGHSH, CDR2 LQKENI. CDR3 DNA, as far as it was read: TGTGCCAGCTCACCACCCCGACTAGCGGGAGTCCGGGAGACC. Its translation: CASSPPRLAGVRET. The entire CDR3 reads CASSPPRLAGVRETQYF.

This clone came up many times. The read falls 3 residues short of the CDR3 end, and the missing part is taken from the germline J gene. The chain links TRBV28 to TRBJ2-1; 7 bases align to TRBD1. Looked up from germline, CDR1 is MDHEN and CDR2 is SYDVKM. The trim removed 2 bases at V and 5 bases at J, leaving 3 bases unmatched. The CDR3 runs 14 residues. The covered CDR3 bases are TGTGCCAGCAGTTTACGGACAGGAGACAATGAG. Translation: CASSLRTGDNE. The complete CDR3 sequence is CASSLRTGDNEQFF.

The table lists this clone with many counts. The CDR3 is cut off 3 residues early in the read; its end comes from the germline J gene. The chain links TRBV20-1 to TRBJ2-3, with a tentative D call TRBD1 (6 bases). CDR1 DFQATT and CDR2 SNEGSKA come from the germline V gene (reference sequence). CDR3 length equals 15 residues. This CDR3 is CSARGDRPHGETQYF. CDR3 DNA, as far as it was read: TGCAGTGCTAGGGGAGACAGGCCCCATGGGGAGACG.

This clone was counted many times. The read falls 3 residues short of the CDR3 end, and the missing part is taken from the germline J gene. This chain joins TRBV19 and TRBJ1-2, with 9 bases aligning to TRBD1. The CDR3 totals 17 residues. The J segment lost 3 bases and the V segment lost 3 bases, leaving 11 bases of the junction unmatched. The germline V gene encodes CDR1 LNHDA and CDR2 SQIVND (reference sequence). The covered CDR3 bases are TGTGCCAGTAGTATTGGGGACAGGGCTTGGCCTCACTATGGC. Its protein product is CASSIGDRAWPHYG. The whole CDR3 is CASSIGDRAWPHYGYTF. Combining the CDR3 with reference TRBV19 and TRBJ1-2 gives the whole variable domain DGGITQSPKYLFRKEGQNVTLSCEQNLNHDAMYWYRQDPGQGLRLIYYSQIVNDFQKGDIAEGYSVSREKKESFPLTVTSAQKNPTAFYLCASSIGDRAWPHYGYTFGSGTRLTVV.

Concerning this clone itself: Coverage ceases 3 residues before the CDR3 finishes, and the germline J gene fills in the end. This chain uses TRBV20-1 with TRBJ2-1; 10 positions agree with TRBD2. The CDR3 is 14 amino acids. Germline CDR1 and CDR2: DFQATT and SNEGSKA (reference sequence). J lost 7 bases, V lost 3 bases, and 6 bases had no gene match. Incomplete CDR3 DNA: TGCAGTGCTAGCAGCGGGAGGGCCATAAATGAG. Translation: CSASSGRAINE. The whole CDR3 protein reads CSASSGRAINEQFF.